This T cell receptor (beta chain) is drawn from a study of cytomegalovirus exposure and HLA in healthy donors. Study results and caveats: V- and J-gene trimming of TCR beta was linked (in a later analysis) to a missense DCLRE1C variant.

PCR employed 60 Vbeta and 13 Jbeta primers. Repertoires were generated with immunoSEQ multiplex PCR, while TCRdb's copy carries only in-frame clones and drops some. The data contain 200,000 or so clones, more than 80% of them singletons. Details on this clone: The target antigen is unknown.

The CDR3 has 15 residues. Germline V gives CDR1 MNHEY, CDR2 SVGAGI. V gave up 5 bases and J gave up 1 base, with 14 bases separating them. This clonotype was sampled from a woman aged 45-59 years in good health and CMV-seropositive. This sequence joins TRBV6-5 and TRBJ1-1, with a weak D call TRBD1 (5 bases). The sample comprised PBMCs. The CDR3, as DNA: TGTGCCAGCAGTCCCCCGCAGGGAACGAACACTGAAGCTTTCTTT. It specifies CASSPPQGTNTEAFF.